The 16 T cell receptor beta chains below all came from one sample that was sequenced in a study of Ad26.COV2.S vaccination and SARS-CoV-2 variants. Data came from immunoSEQ multiplex PCR; TCRdb stores just in-frame clones and leaves some out. The sample carries about 450,000 clones, approximately 92% recorded once. Specified treatment: over 15 received Ad26.COV2.S at low or high dose, single or two shots; 5 received placebo; per-sample allocation not given. The samples were gathered on day 63 after the first injection of vaccine or placebo. Specimen: peripheral blood, collected in a trial of Ad26.COV2.S vaccine versus placebo. Receptors originate from a person aged 18 to 59 who received the Ad26.COV2.S COVID-19 vaccine or a placebo.

V usage is TRBV24-1 and J usage is TRBJ2-7; D may be TRBD1 or TRBD2 (6 bases each). The germline CDR1 and CDR2 sequences are KGHDR and SFDVKD. Trimming stripped 1 base from V and 5 bases from J, with 14 bases between. The CDR3 length is 15 residues. CDR3 sequence: CATSDFGGRVNEQYF. The CDR3 DNA follows: TGTGCCACCAGTGATTTTGGGGGGCGCGTTAACGAGCAGTACTTC.

This chain connects TRBV7-9 to TRBJ2-2; 8 bases map to TRBD1. The CDR3 is 18 residues long. V was clipped by 7 bases and J by 4 bases; unmatched bases: 17. Germline CDR1 SEHNR, CDR2 FQNEAQ (reference sequence). CDR3 in DNA: TGTGCCAGCACCTCATGGAACGACAGGGGAAAAGGCACCGGGGAGCTGTTTTTT. Translating it yields CASTSWNDRGKGTGELFF.

This sequence joins TRBV4-2 and TRBJ2-3; 11 bases map to TRBD2. CDR3 length: 17 residues. Germline-derived CDR1 and CDR2 are LGHNA and YNFKEQ. The ends lost 1 base at V and 2 bases at J; junction bases unmatched: 5. CDR3 amino acids: CASSQALAGGPTDTQYF. The CDR3 DNA is TGTGCCAGCAGCCAAGCCTTAGCGGGGGGGCCCACAGATACGCAGTATTTT.

This rearrangement joins TRBV5-4 to TRBJ2-3, with TRBD1 matching 7 bases. V lost 2 bases to trimming and J lost 3 bases; unmatched junction nucleotides: 6. The V gene's germline CDR1 is SGHNT and CDR2 YYREEE (reference sequence). The CDR3 is 15 amino acids. CDR3 amino acids: CASSLNRGRTDTQYF. CDR3 coding DNA: TGTGCCAGCAGCTTAAACAGGGGAAGGACAGATACGCAGTATTTT. Filled out from reference TRBV5-4 and TRBJ2-3, the complete variable domain reads ETGVTQSPTHLIKTRGQQVTLRCSSQSGHNTVSWYQQALGQGPQFIFQYYREEENGRGNFPPRFSGLQFPNYSSELNVNALELDDSALYLCASSLNRGRTDTQYFGPGTRLTVL.

This chain links TRBV18 with TRBJ2-2; unclear D gene. V lost 3 bases to trimming and J lost 2 bases, with 13 bases between them. This CDR3 region has 16 residues. The V gene's germline CDR1 is KGHSH and CDR2 LQKENI. The CDR3 nucleotides read TGTGCCAGCTCACCCCGATTACCAACCAACACCGGGGAGCTGTTTTTT. Its translation: CASSPRLPTNTGELFF. Combining the CDR3 with reference TRBV18 and TRBJ2-2 gives the whole variable domain NAGVMQNPRHLVRRRGQEARLRCSPMKGHSHVYWYRQLPEEGLKFMVYLQKENIIDESGMPKERFSAEFPKEGPSILRIQQVVRGDSAAYFCASSPRLPTNTGELFFGEGSRLTVL.

CDR3 in amino acids: CASSYSGSETQYF. The CDR3 DNA sequence: TGTGCCAGCAGTTACTCGGGGTCAGAGACCCAGTACTTC. The V gene is TRBV6-2 or TRBV6-3, the J gene TRBJ2-5; no definite D call. V was clipped by 0 bases and J by 4 bases, with 6 bases between them. The length of the CDR3 is 13 residues. Germline lookup yields CDR1 MNHEY and CDR2 SVGEGT.

The chain couples TRBV5-1 to TRBJ1-3, with 8 bases fitting TRBD1. Per the germline V gene, CDR1 is SGHRS and CDR2 is YFSETQ. The CDR3 has 17 residues. V lost 0 bases, J lost 0 bases, and 5 bases stayed unmatched. CDR3 in DNA: TGCGCCAGCAGCTTGGATCCCACAGGGGGCTCTGGAAACACCATATATTTT. This encodes CASSLDPTGGSGNTIYF.

The chain has TRBV20-1 and TRBJ2-3; 10 bases are shared with TRBD2. CDR3 size: 16 residues. The V segment lost 3 bases and the J segment 3 bases; nucleotides outside the gene matches: 9. Germline V gene sequence: CDR1 DFQATT, CDR2 SNEGSKA (reference sequence). CDR3 sequence reads: CSASKFGTSDTDTQYF. For the CDR3, the DNA is TGCAGTGCTAGTAAGTTCGGGACTAGCGATACAGATACGCAGTATTTT.

The chain has TRBV28 and TRBJ1-1; possibly TRBD1 for D (5 bases). CDR1 MDHEN and CDR2 SYDVKM come from the germline V gene. V was clipped by 7 bases and J by 4 bases, with 16 bases between them. The CDR3 has 14 amino acids. CDR3 coding DNA: TGTGCCAGCACCGAGATGGGGCACAGCACTGAAGCTTTCTTT. Translating it yields CASTEMGHSTEAFF.

This CDR3 reads CARSPRTGGLGELFF. The CDR3 DNA reads as TGTGCCAGAAGTCCTCGGACAGGGGGCCTCGGGGAGCTGTTTTTT. The chain recombines TRBV2 with TRBJ2-2; TRBD1 matches 11 bases. CDR1 and CDR2 from the germline V gene are SNHLY and FYNNEI. This CDR3 has 15 residues. V dropped 9 bases and J dropped 7; count of bases not matched to a gene: 10.

The gene calls are TRBV12-3 or TRBV12-4 and TRBJ1-4, with D unclear. Trimming took off 4 bases at V and 8 bases at J, with 8 bases between the two ends. This CDR3 contains 12 residues. The CDR3 reads CASSYVGEKLFF. The DNA of the CDR3 is TGTGCCAGCAGTTACGTAGGGGAAAAACTGTTTTTT.

The CDR3 bases are TGTGCCAGCAGCGTCCCCCGGGACGCCAAGGCCTATTCAGCTTTCTTT. Protein sequence: CASSVPRDAKAYSAFF. V usage is TRBV7-2 and J usage is TRBJ1-1; D is possibly TRBD1 (5 bases). CDR1 and CDR2 (germline): SGHTA, FQGNSA. The V end lost 5 bases, the J end lost 10 bases, and 26 bases lay between the germline ends. The CDR3 is 16 residues long.

The rearrangement links TRBV18 to TRBJ2-1; a possible D gene is TRBD2 (6 bases). Germline V gene lookup returns CDR1 KGHSH and CDR2 LQKENI. This CDR3 comprises 16 residues. Trimming shortened V by 0 bases and J by 3 bases, and 12 bases separated the two germline ends. CDR3 in DNA: TGTGCCAGCTCACCACCGAGGCGGGAATTCTACAATGAGCAGTTCTTC. Protein sequence: CASSPPRREFYNEQFF.

CDR3 loop: CASSPRDIAYTF. The CDR3 nucleotides are TGTGCCAGCTCACCTCGGGACATTGCCTACACCTTC. J is TRBJ1-2 and V is TRBV18; a weak D match, TRBD1 (6 bases). Germline assignment: CDR1 KGHSH and CDR2 LQKENI. Trimming removed 3 bases at V and 10 bases at J, with 12 bases between. The CDR3 totals 12 residues.

The J gene is TRBJ2-7, the V gene TRBV7-2; 12 bases agree with TRBD2. The CDR3 is made up of 14 amino acids. Per the germline V gene, CDR1 is SGHTA and CDR2 is FQGNSA. This CDR3 is CASSLAGGPYEQYV. The CDR3 nucleotides read TGTGCCAGCAGCCTAGCGGGAGGGCCTTACGAGCAGTACGTC.

This chain links TRBV2 with TRBJ2-5, with TRBD1 matching over 7 bases. The germline V gene encodes CDR1 SNHLY and CDR2 FYNNEI. This CDR3 spans 13 amino acids. V lost 7 bases, J lost 4 bases, and 6 bases stayed unmatched. This chain's CDR3 is CASKGQLRETQYF. The CDR3 region has the DNA TGTGCCAGCAAGGGACAGCTGCGAGAGACCCAGTACTTC.